A single sample gave rise to the 25 T cell receptor beta chains below, sequenced in a study of T cells in Graves' hyperthyroidism and ophthalmopathy. The TCR beta CDR3 regions underwent amplification using RNA transcripts as the source. TCR CDR3 underwent first-round RT-PCR with the HTBI primer set. TCRdb reprocessed the multiplex PCR reads with MiXCR, giving one entry per CDR3 protein. This repertoire shows 300,000 to 500,000 distinct CDR3 sequences, under 15% found once; its top ten account for approximately 29%. The sequencing sample was made of blood. Receptor source: a woman aged 30 to 39 with Graves' hyperthyroidism.

This clonotype was found many times. V gene TRBV10-3 combines with J gene TRBJ2-1; 8 bases are a match to TRBD1. Germline lookup yields CDR1 ENHRY and CDR2 SYGVKD. The CDR3 is made up of 15 amino acids. V was clipped by 2 bases and J by 7 bases; unmatched bases: 7. The CDR3 sequence is CAISEGQGLRNEQFF. The CDR3 DNA is TGTGCCATCAGTGAGGGACAGGGATTAAGGAATGAGCAGTTCTTC.

Regarding this clonotype: Possible read error: a much larger clone is one base away. The J gene is TRBJ2-1, the V gene TRBV24-1, with TRBD2 as a possible D gene (5 bases). The V and J ends lost 0 bases and 9 bases respectively, with 11 bases between them. Germline V gene data show CDR1 as KGHDR and CDR2 as SFDVKD. The CDR3 consists of 14 residues. CDR3 loop: CATSDLGENSEQFF. Here the CDR3 DNA reads TGTGCCACCAGTGATTTGGGGGAGAACAGTGAGCAGTTCTTC.

The rearrangement uses TRBV7-9 and TRBJ2-1; the D gene is possibly TRBD2 (6 bases). The CDR3 is 14 residues long. The germline V gene has CDR1 SEHNR and CDR2 FQNEAQ (reference sequence). V lost 2 bases and J lost 5, with 10 bases in between. The CDR3 DNA reads TGTGCCAGCAGCTTACGGCGGGACCACAATGAGCAGTTCTTC. It specifies CASSLRRDHNEQFF.

This clonotype has just a few counts. The chain links TRBV28 to TRBJ1-1, with a tentative D call TRBD1 (5 bases). Germline V lookup: CDR1 MDHEN, CDR2 SYDVKM. The length of the CDR3 is 13 residues. The V and J ends lost 6 bases and 5 bases respectively, with 13 bases between them. In DNA, the CDR3 is TGTGCCAGCAGACCCCCAGGGAGGACTGAAGCTTTCTTT. It is translated as CASRPPGRTEAFF. The full variable domain, in which reference TRBV28 and TRBJ1-1 provide the parts outside the CDR3, is DVKVTQSSRYLVKRTGEKVFLECVQDMDHENMFWYRQDPGLGLRLIYFSYDVKMKEKGDIPEGYSVSREKKERFSLILESASTNQTSMYLCASRPPGRTEAFFGQGTRLTVV.

This clonotype was seen a few times. V gene TRBV29-1 combines with J gene TRBJ1-1, with D possibly matching TRBD1 (5 bases). Deletions cut 4 bases from V and 4 bases from J, with 19 bases between. Germline values: CDR1 SQVTM, CDR2 ANQGSEA. The CDR3 has 15 amino acids. The CDR3 protein is CSVAQGQQRATEAFF. The CDR3 DNA is TGCAGCGTTGCGCAGGGCCAACAGAGAGCCACTGAAGCTTTCTTT.

V gene TRBV5-8 combines with J gene TRBJ2-3; 8 nucleotides match TRBD2. CDR3 size: 16 residues. CDR1 and CDR2 from the germline V gene are SGHTS and YDEGEE. V trimming: 4 bases; J trimming: 2 bases; junction bases outside the gene matches: 9. The CDR3 sequence is CASSLSGTGFTDTQYF. The CDR3 coding sequence is TGTGCCAGCAGCCTTAGCGGGACGGGCTTCACAGATACGCAGTATTTT.

DNA of the CDR3: TGTGCCAGCAGCTTAGTCGGAGATAATGAAAAACTGTTTTTT. Protein: CASSLVGDNEKLFF. This chain joins TRBV7-9 and TRBJ1-4; the D is unclear. Germline assignment: CDR1 SEHNR and CDR2 FQNEAQ (reference sequence). The CDR3 is 14 amino acids. Between the trimmed V and J ends, which lost 1 base and 4 bases, there was a span of 7 bases.

This clonotype was observed a handful of times. In nucleotides, the CDR3 is TGCAGTGCTAGAGATGGGCAGGGGTATGGCTACACCTTC. Translated: CSARDGQGYGYTF. J is TRBJ1-2 and V is TRBV20-1; TRBD1 is a possible D gene (6 bases). From germline, CDR1 is DFQATT and CDR2 SNEGSKA (reference sequence). The CDR3 sequence is 13 residues long. Trimming shortened V by 0 bases and J by 5 bases, and 10 bases separated the two germline ends.

The sample holds many counts of this clonotype. V gene TRBV28 combines with J gene TRBJ2-1; TRBD2 aligns across 7 bases. CDR3 length: 12 amino acids. Germline trimming cut 7 bases from V and 5 bases from J; bases unmatched to any gene: 2. CDR1 and CDR2 (germline): MDHEN, SYDVKM. CDR3 sequence reads: CASKTSDNEQFF. The DNA of the CDR3 is TGTGCCAGCAAAACTAGCGACAATGAGCAGTTCTTC.

This clonotype has a count of ten or more. The chain has TRBV20-1 and TRBJ1-1, with D unclear. CDR1 DFQATT and CDR2 SNEGSKA come from the germline V gene (reference sequence). The CDR3 totals 16 residues. V was trimmed by 0 bases and J by 0 bases, leaving 14 bases between them. The CDR3 DNA follows: TGCAGTGCTAGAGATCTCGTGATGGGCTTGAACACTGAAGCTTTCTTT. Its protein is CSARDLVMGLNTEAFF.

This clonotype has ten or more counts. The chain employs TRBV2 and TRBJ1-5, with D uncertain. V was trimmed by 8 bases and J by 3 bases, leaving 11 bases between them. Per germline, CDR1 SNHLY and CDR2 FYNNEI. This CDR3 spans 13 amino acids. The CDR3 protein is CASGSGDNQPQHF. CDR3 nucleotide sequence: TGTGCCAGCGGATCGGGTGACAATCAGCCCCAGCATTTT. Complete variable domain (other parts from reference TRBV2 and TRBJ1-5): EPEVTQTPSHQVTQMGQEVILRCVPISNHLYFYWYRQILGQKVEFLVSFYNNEISEKSEIFDDQFSVERPDGSNFTLKIRSTKLEDSAMYFCASGSGDNQPQHFGDGTRLSIL.

The chain carries TRBV24-1 and TRBJ2-1; 12 bases align to TRBD2. This CDR3 has 16 amino acids. The junction had 5 bases not matched to a gene; V was cut back by 3 bases and J by 6 bases. Germline-derived CDR1 and CDR2 are KGHDR and SFDVKD. The CDR3 region has the DNA TGTGCCACCAGTGATCCGACTAGCGGGGGTTTCAATGAGCAGTTCTTC. It yields the protein CATSDPTSGGFNEQFF.

This clonotype was picked up many times. The V and J genes are TRBV2 and TRBJ2-7; D uncertain. Germline V lookup: CDR1 SNHLY, CDR2 FYNNEI. This CDR3 has 13 residues. The germline V and J ends were trimmed by 6 bases and 1 base, with 10 bases remaining between them. CDR3 in amino acids: CASRARASYEQYF. DNA of the CDR3: TGTGCCAGCAGGGCAAGGGCATCCTACGAGCAGTACTTC. Looking up the rest from reference TRBV2 and TRBJ2-7 gives the full variable domain: EPEVTQTPSHQVTQMGQEVILRCVPISNHLYFYWYRQILGQKVEFLVSFYNNEISEKSEIFDDQFSVERPDGSNFTLKIRSTKLEDSAMYFCASRARASYEQYFGPGTRLTVT.

In its sample, this clonotype was seen a few times. The V and J genes are TRBV5-1 and TRBJ2-7; D is uncertain. This CDR3 is 13 amino acids long. Trimming pared 4 bases from V and 2 bases from J, leaving 10 bases between. Germline V gene sequence: CDR1 SGHRS, CDR2 YFSETQ. The CDR3 coding sequence is TGCGCCAGCAGCCCCGCGCGGCCCTACGAGCAGTACTTC. Translating gives CASSPARPYEQYF.

This clonotype was detected ten times or more. This sequence joins TRBV12-3 or TRBV12-4 and TRBJ2-2; D unresolved. The CDR3 is 13 residues long. V lost 7 bases and J 5 bases, leaving 11 bases between the germline ends. Written as DNA, the CDR3 is TGTGCCAGCACAACAAGGAGAACCGGGGAGCTGTTTTTT. It yields the protein CASTTRRTGELFF.

The V and J genes are TRBV4-2 and TRBJ2-1; TRBD1 is a possible D gene (7 bases). The CDR3 spans 14 residues. Germline assignment: CDR1 LGHNA and CDR2 YNFKEQ. V lost 5 bases, J lost 8 bases, and 16 bases lay in between. The CDR3 spells CASSYRPRGDEQFF. The CDR3 coding sequence is TGTGCCAGCAGCTATCGTCCCAGGGGGGATGAGCAGTTCTTC.

This clonotype was found once. V gene TRBV25-1 combines with J gene TRBJ2-2; no definite D call. Germline V gene sequence: CDR1 MGHDK, CDR2 SYGVNS. V lost 7 bases and J 4 bases, leaving 10 bases between the germline ends. The CDR3 runs 13 residues. CDR3 in DNA: TGTGCCAGCAAGAAGAGATCCACCGGGGAGCTGTTTTTT. Amino acids: CASKKRSTGELFF.

This chain connects TRBV10-3 to TRBJ2-1; 7 nucleotides line up with TRBD2. After removal of 4 bases from V and 8 bases from J, the junction contained 2 bases not matched to a gene. CDR3 length: 12 residues. The germline V gene encodes CDR1 ENHRY and CDR2 SYGVKD. The CDR3 region has the DNA TGTGCCATCAGTGGAACTAGCGATGAGCAGTTCTTC. Protein: CAISGTSDEQFF.

Ten or more counts support this clonotype. The J gene is TRBJ2-5, the V gene TRBV28; TRBD1 matches 10 bases. The CDR3 is 15 residues long. Germline trimming cut 6 bases from V and 2 bases from J; bases unmatched to any gene: 6. Germline CDR1 is MDHEN and CDR2 is SYDVKM. This chain's CDR3 is CASRSTGGPQETQYF. In nucleotides, the CDR3 is TGTGCCAGCAGATCGACAGGGGGCCCACAAGAGACCCAGTACTTC.

This clonotype was counted between two and nine times. The V call is TRBV25-1, the J call TRBJ2-3; TRBD2 is a possible D gene (6 bases). There are 12 residues in the CDR3. Germline V gene lookup returns CDR1 MGHDK and CDR2 SYGVNS. V lost 4 bases, J lost 10 bases, and 12 bases lay in between. CDR3 residues: CASSGSSASQYF. The CDR3 DNA sequence: TGTGCCAGCAGTGGGTCTAGCGCTTCGCAGTATTTT.

This clonotype was detected many times. The chain employs TRBV30 and TRBJ2-1, with no clear D. The germline CDR1 and CDR2 sequences are GTSNPN and SVGIG (reference sequence). The V gene lost 4 bases and the J gene lost 7 bases, with 17 bases spanning the gap. The CDR3 totals 14 residues. The CDR3 DNA reads as TGTGCCTGGAATTACGGGTCGCATAAGAATGAGCAGTTCTTC. It translates to CAWNYGSHKNEQFF. The whole variable domain, remainder taken from reference TRBV30 and TRBJ2-1, is SQTIHQWPATLVQPVGSPLSLECTVEGTSNPNLYWYRQAAGRGLQLLFYSVGIGQISSEVPQNLSASRPQDRQFILSSKKLLLSDSGFYLCAWNYGSHKNEQFFGPGTRLTVL.

This chain joins TRBV10-1 and TRBJ1-1, with no clear D. V dropped 3 bases and J dropped 1 base, with 6 bases sitting between them. Germline V lookup: CDR1 WNHNN, CDR2 SYGVQD (reference sequence). This CDR3 spans 13 amino acids. As DNA, the CDR3 is TGCGCCAGCAGTGATTACCAGAACACTGAAGCTTTCTTT. This codes for CASSDYQNTEAFF.

This clonotype appeared many times. The V gene is TRBV6-1, the J gene TRBJ1-1, with D tentatively TRBD1 (6 bases). Trimming shortened V by 6 bases and J by 5 bases, and 16 bases separated the two germline ends. Looked up from germline, CDR1 is MNHNS and CDR2 is SASEGT. This CDR3 is built from 14 residues. In nucleotides, the CDR3 is TGTGCCAGCAGGCGTAAACAGGGTACTACTGAAGCTTTCTTT. The encoded protein is CASRRKQGTTEAFF.

Only a few counts were recorded for this clonotype. This chain uses TRBV2 with TRBJ2-5, with D unclear. Trimming stripped 8 bases from V and 5 bases from J, with 9 bases between. Germline CDR1 and CDR2: SNHLY and FYNNEI. There are 11 residues in the CDR3. CDR3 amino acids: CASASYETQYF. As DNA, the CDR3 is TGTGCCAGCGCCTCGTATGAGACCCAGTACTTC.

V usage is TRBV7-2 and J usage is TRBJ2-7, with TRBD1 identical over 8 bases. V was clipped by 3 bases and J by 0 bases; unmatched bases: 7. The CDR3 length is 16 residues. In germline, CDR1 is SGHTA, CDR2 FQGNSA. CDR3 residues: CASSLRDRPSSYEQYF. The CDR3 nucleotides are TGTGCCAGCAGCTTGAGGGACAGGCCTAGCTCCTACGAGCAGTACTTC.